This T cell receptor (beta chain) was profiled in a study of breast tumors, draining lymph nodes, adjacent tissues. Samples came from axillary lymph nodes draining the breast cancer. This clonotype showed up many times. The antigen remains unidentified. Study-level findings and limits: Data fit most tumor T cells coming from lymph node, expanding in tumor. Tumor repertoires ranked between lymph nodes and nontumor tissue in diversity, with V and J gene preferences.

The germline V gene has CDR1 MNHEY and CDR2 SVGAGI. V lost 0 bases, J lost 6 bases, and 1 base stayed unmatched. This CDR3 contains 13 residues. TCRdb ran MiXCR on the multiplex PCR reads and lists one entry per CDR3 protein. Among about 130,000 distinct CDR3 sequences, about 20% were seen once, and the ten largest hold approximately 3.5%. This clonotype originated in a female donor with breast cancer. Some clones in this sample may be carry-over from other donors' samples. The sequenced sample consisted of axillary lymph node tissue. J is TRBJ2-7 and V is TRBV6-5; 8 nucleotides line up with TRBD1. The CDR3 protein is CASSYSTGGEQYF. The DNA of the CDR3 is TGTGCCAGCAGTTACTCTACAGGGGGCGAGCAGTACTTC.